The following is a TCR beta chain sequence with its context. This clonotype appeared many times. The target of this receptor is not known. Per-base quality was not reported, and no clone a single base away is much larger than it. After removal of 6 bases from V and 3 bases from J, the junction retains 3 bases not matched to a gene. Counted from cysteine to phenylalanine, this CDR3 has 12 amino acids. Only the CDR3 part of the read is kept: 36 bases, read in frame from the first base. CDR1 is given as SGHDT and CDR2 as YYEEEE, both from the germline V gene. Reading the label with the study, this specimen's treatment or condition is: allogeneic hematopoietic cell transplantation with graft depleted of TCRalphabeta T cells and CD19 B cells. TCRalphabeta/CD19-depleted allogeneic hematopoietic cell grafts were given to the transplant recipients, all of whom were children. This sample stems from a study of T-cell reconstitution after alpha-beta-depleted transplantation in children (dated by TCRdb to about 2016). For the wider study: The study quantitatively tracked T-cell immune reconstitution after TCRalphabeta/CD19-depleted allogeneic hematopoietic cell transplantation in children using TCR repertoire profiling.

Preparation of the library involved PCR. TCRdb shows the sequencer as Illumina HiSeq 2500. To normalize quantification of the TCRbeta repertoire, the TCR libraries were built with molecular barcoding that relied on unique molecular identifiers. Clones were called with MiXCR by TCRdb after fastp trimmed the public reads at Q25, and only in-frame beta chains were retained. Each entry merges the rows of one CDR3 protein and shows their most common DNA and genes. For this sample there are 200,000 or so distinct CDR3 sequences; about 6% appear just once. The ten largest clones add up to just over 4.5% of the sample. What the work shows at the level of the full study, not this receptor alone: The frequencies of hyperexpanded clones fell over the following months, and after one year, T-cell counts and TCRbeta diversity were mostly attributed to newly produced T cells. In some patients, high TCRbeta diversity at day 60 was attributed to recipient T cells and intrathymic progenitors that had survived conditioning. The apparently early recovery of alphabetaT-cell counts about two months after transplant reportedly depended on only several hundred rapidly expanded clones that came from non-depleted graft cells.

This receptor was obtained from a girl under two years old with combined immunodeficiency, due to receive a stem cell transplant. The source material was PBMCs, sampled before TCRalphabeta/CD19-depleted stem cell transplant. The rearranged segments are TRBV5-6 and TRBJ2-7, with 7 central nucleotides matching TRBD2. CDR3 loop: CASTGGSYEQYF. The DNA sequence is TGTGCCAGCACGGGCGGGAGCTACGAGCAGTACTTC.